This TCR beta chain came from a study of T cell responses to AZD1222 COVID-19 vaccine. Study-level points and caveats: Donors were largely white British and mainly female; clonal diversity was possibly underestimated. Across the whole spike, CD4 TCRs peaked at regions 160-218 and 743-854.

CDR1 and CDR2 from the germline V gene are SQVTM and ANQGSEA. The J segment lost 8 bases and the V segment lost 7 bases, leaving 9 bases of the junction unmatched. This CDR3 has 14 amino acids. This clone came up once. What it recognizes is unknown. Pooling covered second doses at about 4 or about 12 weeks. The method was immunoSEQ multiplex PCR; TCRdb's version includes in-frame clones alone and lacks a portion of them. The sample has about 88,000 clones; 75% to 95% are singletons. The receptor was derived from an adult who received the AZD1222 COVID-19 vaccine. This rearrangement joins TRBV29-1 to TRBJ2-1; TRBD2 matches at 12 bases. Sequencing was performed on peripheral blood, taken 28 days after the second AZD1222 dose. In DNA form, the CDR3 reads TGCAGCGCCCGCGGACTAGCGGGGTGGGATGAGCAGTTCTTC. The encoded protein is CSARGLAGWDEQFF.